The 28 T cell receptor beta chains given below trace back to one sample, sequenced in a study of blood T cell repertoires in COVID-19. Produced via immunoSEQ multiplex PCR; TCRdb's table is partial and in-frame only. This table holds approximately 90,000 clones, over 70% found once. The sample taken for sequencing was peripheral blood. The receptors stem from an older man with active or convalescent COVID-19.

V and J are TRBV19 and TRBJ2-3; the match to TRBD2 covers 8 bases. Losses at the gene ends were 0 bases for V and 6 bases for J; bases not matched to a gene: 20. Germline assignment: CDR1 LNHDA and CDR2 SQIVND (reference sequence). CDR3 length equals 20 residues. The CDR3 region is CASSIDLEARGGLILDTQYF. CDR3 bases: TGTGCCAGTAGTATAGATCTCGAAGCTCGGGGGGGGCTGATCTTGGATACGCAGTATTTT.

V is TRBV5-4 and J is TRBJ2-2; 8 positions agree with TRBD1. Trimming at V came to 4 bases and at J to 5 bases, leaving 7 bases not matched to a gene. Germline CDR1 reads SGHNT; CDR2 reads YYREEE (reference sequence). This CDR3 has 15 amino acids. CDR3 protein: CASSTFDRGTGELFF. In DNA form, the CDR3 reads TGTGCCAGCAGCACTTTCGACAGGGGAACCGGGGAGCTGTTTTTT.

The rearrangement uses TRBV13 and TRBJ1-4, with 8 bases that match TRBD1. The V and J ends lost 0 bases and 4 bases, in that order; junction bases with no gene match: 4. The CDR3 contains 16 residues. Germline CDR1 reads PRHDT; CDR2 reads FYEKMQ (reference sequence). The CDR3 DNA follows: TGTGCCAGCAGCTTAGGGCAGGGGGCACGTAATGAAAAACTGTTTTTT. This gives the protein CASSLGQGARNEKLFF. The whole variable domain, filled in from reference TRBV13 and TRBJ1-4, reads AAGVIQSPRHLIKEKRETATLKCYPIPRHDTVYWYQQGPGQDPQFLISFYEKMQSDKGSIPDRFSAQQFSDYHSELNMSSLELGDSALYFCASSLGQGARNEKLFFGSGTQLSVL.

J is TRBJ2-5 and V is TRBV6-6, with D possibly TRBD2 on 5 matching bases. This CDR3 is 14 amino acids long. Germline loops: CDR1 MNHNY, CDR2 SVGAGI (reference sequence). V was clipped by 4 bases and J by 4 bases, with 13 bases between them. CDR3 nucleotide sequence: TGTGCCAGCAGTTCGGGCGTGGGGAGAGAGACCCAGTACTTC. It codes for CASSSGVGRETQYF.

This chain joins TRBV28 and TRBJ1-6; TRBD1 matches at 7 bases. J gave up 6 bases and V 0 bases, and 5 bases lay outside the gene matches. The CDR3 is 16 amino acids. Germline V gene data show CDR1 as MDHEN and CDR2 as SYDVKM. The CDR3 region is CASSLWTTGINSPLHF. The CDR3 nucleotides read TGTGCCAGCAGTTTATGGACGACAGGGATTAATTCACCCCTCCACTTT. The full variable domain, its missing parts supplied by reference TRBV28 and TRBJ1-6, is DVKVTQSSRYLVKRTGEKVFLECVQDMDHENMFWYRQDPGLGLRLIYFSYDVKMKEKGDIPEGYSVSREKKERFSLILESASTNQTSMYLCASSLWTTGINSPLHFGNGTRLTVT.

The chain has TRBV4-1 and TRBJ2-7; TRBD1 matches 8 bases. Trimming cost V 0 bases and J 3 bases; bases outside gene matches: 4. This CDR3 has 15 amino acids. CDR1 MGHRA and CDR2 YSYEKL come from the germline V gene. The CDR3: CASSQDPGQVYEQYF. The CDR3 DNA follows: TGCGCCAGCAGCCAAGATCCGGGACAGGTCTACGAGCAGTACTTC.

In DNA, the CDR3 is TGTGCCAGCAGTCGAGAGTCCCGGGACAGTGGGTTATGGGCTTTCTTT. Protein: CASSRESRDSGLWAFF. The chain uses TRBV6-6 and TRBJ1-1; 7 bases are shared with TRBD1. From germline, CDR1 is MNHNY and CDR2 SVGAGI (reference sequence). This CDR3 spans 16 amino acids. V lost 5 bases to trimming and J lost 11 bases; unmatched junction nucleotides: 20.

This rearrangement joins TRBV18 to TRBJ1-1; 8 positions agree with TRBD1. This CDR3 contains 13 residues. V gave up 3 bases and J gave up 7 bases; unmatched junction bases: 4. Germline V lookup: CDR1 KGHSH, CDR2 LQKENI. The CDR3 is CASSPGQDDEAFF. CDR3 sequence (DNA): TGTGCCAGCTCACCGGGACAGGATGATGAAGCTTTCTTT.

Comments on this clone: The same CDR3 is also encoded by other DNA sequences in this sample. The rearrangement links TRBV4-1 to TRBJ2-3, with 10 bases matching TRBD2. After removal of 4 bases from V and 1 base from J, the junction contained 8 bases not matched to a gene. This CDR3 comprises 17 residues. CDR1 MGHRA and CDR2 YSYEKL come from the germline V gene. The CDR3 loop is CASSRTGSGGGTDTQYF. CDR3 coding DNA: TGCGCCAGCAGCCGAACCGGGAGCGGGGGGGGCACAGATACGCAGTATTTT.

This clone was seen at least ten times. Other DNA sequences from this sample encode an identical CDR3 as well. This chain joins TRBV4-3 and TRBJ1-1; D gene uncertain. V lost 0 bases, J lost 5 bases, and 19 bases lay in between. The length of the CDR3 is 17 residues. Germline loops: CDR1 LGHNA, CDR2 YSLEER. The CDR3 DNA follows: TGCGCCAGCAGCCAAGATAGGCAGGCAAGCCCGGTTACTGAAGCTTTCTTT. Amino acids: CASSQDRQASPVTEAFF.

This chain joins TRBV6-1 and TRBJ2-3; D is ambiguous. There are 15 residues in the CDR3. CDR1 is MNHNS and CDR2 is SASEGT in the germline V gene. The germline V and J ends were trimmed by 2 bases and 2 bases, with 11 bases remaining between them. The CDR3 protein is CASSELPVSTDTQYF. In DNA, the CDR3 is TGTGCCAGCAGTGAACTCCCGGTCTCCACAGATACGCAGTATTTT.

The chain's CDR3 is CAETNRGKTKAFF. The CDR3 coding sequence is TGTGCCGAAACGAATCGGGGTAAGACTAAAGCTTTCTTT. The chain employs TRBV9 and TRBJ1-1; D is uncertain. The CDR3 is 13 residues long. Germline lookup yields CDR1 SGDLS and CDR2 YYNGEE. The V end was cut by 10 bases, the J end by 9 bases, with 22 bases between.

This chain links TRBV28 with TRBJ1-2, with unresolved D. Germline V gene lookup returns CDR1 MDHEN and CDR2 SYDVKM. V was clipped by 2 bases and J by 4 bases, with 8 bases between them. The CDR3 has 13 amino acids. This CDR3 reads CASSLTESYGYTF. The CDR3, as DNA: TGTGCCAGCAGTTTAACGGAGAGCTATGGCTACACCTTC.

This clone showed up just once. The CDR3 DNA sequence: TGTGCCAGCAGTTGGACTAGCGCTAACAATGAGCAGTTCTTC. Residues: CASSWTSANNEQFF. V is TRBV3-1 (or the pseudogene TRBV3-2) and J is TRBJ2-1, with 9 bases fitting TRBD2. CDR1 is LGHDT and CDR2 is YNNKEL in the germline V gene (reference sequence). The length of the CDR3 is 14 residues. Trimming at V came to 6 bases and at J to 5 bases, leaving 5 bases not matched to a gene.

V is TRBV19 and J is TRBJ1-2; D gene ambiguous. CDR3 size: 12 residues. Germline V CDR1 and CDR2: LNHDA, SQIVND (reference sequence). V dropped 7 bases and J dropped 4 bases, with 10 bases sitting between them. The CDR3 loop reads CASTVSGYGYTF. CDR3 bases: TGTGCCAGTACTGTGAGCGGCTATGGCTACACCTTC. Combining the CDR3 with reference TRBV19 and TRBJ1-2 gives the whole variable domain DGGITQSPKYLFRKEGQNVTLSCEQNLNHDAMYWYRQDPGQGLRLIYYSQIVNDFQKGDIAEGYSVSREKKESFPLTVTSAQKNPTAFYLCASTVSGYGYTFGSGTRLTVV.

The V call is TRBV30, the J call TRBJ2-7, with D uncertain. V gave up 1 base and J gave up 3 bases, with 7 bases separating them. Germline loops: CDR1 GTSNPN, CDR2 SVGIG (reference sequence). The CDR3 has 12 amino acids. The CDR3 DNA sequence: TGTGCCTGGAGTGCCAGGATCTACGAGCAGTACTTC. This codes for CAWSARIYEQYF.

The V and J genes are TRBV28 and TRBJ1-5; TRBD1 might be the D (5 bases). Germline CDR1 reads MDHEN; CDR2 reads SYDVKM. Trimming removed 5 bases from V and 10 bases from J, with 21 bases in between. The CDR3 sequence is 15 residues long. The CDR3 loop is CASSPSDMGFDPQHF. As DNA, the CDR3 is TGTGCCAGCAGTCCCTCGGACATGGGGTTCGATCCCCAGCATTTT. Together with reference TRBV28 and TRBJ1-5, the CDR3 gives the full variable domain: DVKVTQSSRYLVKRTGEKVFLECVQDMDHENMFWYRQDPGLGLRLIYFSYDVKMKEKGDIPEGYSVSREKKERFSLILESASTNQTSMYLCASSPSDMGFDPQHFGDGTRLSIL.

J is TRBJ1-2 and V is TRBV4-3; D not certain. CDR3 size: 13 residues. V shed 0 bases and J shed 4 bases, with 6 bases lying between them. Germline CDR1 is LGHNA and CDR2 is YSLEER. In nucleotides, the CDR3 is TGCGCCAGCAGCCAAGACAGGCTCTATGGCTACACCTTC. Its protein product is CASSQDRLYGYTF.

This chain uses TRBV24-1 with TRBJ2-3; TRBD1 is a possible D gene (5 bases). The V gene's germline CDR1 is KGHDR and CDR2 SFDVKD. The CDR3 runs 13 residues. Trimming removed 9 bases from V and 4 bases from J, with 13 bases in between. Here the CDR3 DNA reads TGTGCCACCGCTGTTGGGGCGGCAGATACGCAGTATTTT. It codes for CATAVGAADTQYF.

This chain joins TRBV15 and TRBJ1-2; TRBD1 might be the D (6 bases). Germline CDR1 LNHNV, CDR2 YYDKDF (reference sequence). The CDR3 consists of 15 residues. The V and J ends lost 0 bases and 4 bases respectively, with 12 bases between them. CDR3 sequence reads: CATSRDGRGVYGYTF. Here the CDR3 DNA reads TGTGCCACCAGCAGAGATGGGAGGGGGGTCTATGGCTACACCTTC.

This clone has more than one count but fewer than ten. The chain combines TRBV19 with TRBJ2-3, with TRBD2 matching over 9 bases. Germline CDR1 is LNHDA and CDR2 is SQIVND (reference sequence). This CDR3 comprises 17 residues. V lost 5 bases, J lost 0 bases, and 9 bases stayed unmatched. The CDR3 protein is CASSVGPSGTSTDTQYF. The CDR3 nucleotides are TGTGCCAGTAGTGTAGGGCCTAGCGGGACTAGCACAGATACGCAGTATTTT.

V and J are TRBV5-5 and TRBJ2-7; no firm D call. The V gene lost 0 bases and the J gene lost 0 bases, with 7 bases spanning the gap. This CDR3 spans 14 amino acids. Germline CDR1 is SGHKS and CDR2 is YYEKEE (reference sequence). The CDR3 region has the DNA TGTGCCAGCAGCTTGGGCCCAGGCTCCTACGAGCAGTACTTC. It specifies CASSLGPGSYEQYF.

The V gene is TRBV18, the J gene TRBJ1-1; D ambiguous. The CDR3 has 12 residues. V was pared by 6 bases and J by 8 bases, with 13 bases between. Germline V gene lookup returns CDR1 KGHSH and CDR2 LQKENI. CDR3 region: CASSTSVPEAFF. CDR3 coding DNA: TGTGCCAGCTCCACCAGCGTTCCCGAAGCTTTCTTT.

V usage is TRBV28 and J usage is TRBJ2-7; D might be TRBD2 (6 bases). V dropped 2 bases and J dropped 2 bases, with 19 bases sitting between them. This CDR3 comprises 17 residues. Per the germline V gene, CDR1 is MDHEN and CDR2 is SYDVKM. CDR3 nucleotide sequence: TGTGCCAGCAGTTTAAGACTAGGCGGGGACCCGACCTACGAGCAGTACTTC. Residues: CASSLRLGGDPTYEQYF.

The genes are TRBV7-9 and TRBJ2-3; TRBD1 matches 7 bases. In germline, CDR1 is SEHNR, CDR2 FQNEAQ (reference sequence). J lost 3 bases, V lost 4 bases, and 4 bases had no gene match. CDR3 size: 14 residues. For the CDR3, the DNA is TGTGCCAGCAGCTCGGACAGGATGACAGATACGCAGTATTTT. Its translation: CASSSDRMTDTQYF.

This clone was observed once. The chain employs TRBV19 and TRBJ1-5; possible D gene TRBD1, 6 bases. The V gene's germline CDR1 is LNHDA and CDR2 SQIVND (reference sequence). V dropped 0 bases and J dropped 5 bases, with 8 bases sitting between them. The CDR3 is made up of 14 amino acids. The CDR3 protein is CASSIDRGDQPQHF. The CDR3 DNA reads TGTGCCAGTAGTATAGACAGGGGCGATCAGCCCCAGCATTTT.

The chain is built from TRBV5-1 and TRBJ2-7, with D possibly being TRBD2 (5 bases). Germline V gene data show CDR1 as SGHRS and CDR2 as YFSETQ. V was clipped by 0 bases and J by 2 bases, with 12 bases between them. The CDR3 length is 15 residues. Written as DNA, the CDR3 is TGCGCCAGCAGCTTGGGGTCAGTGCGGGCCTACGAGCAGTACTTC. This gives the protein CASSLGSVRAYEQYF.

This clone showed up just once. The chain carries TRBV27 and TRBJ2-5; tentative D call: TRBD1 (6 bases). The CDR3 is 14 amino acids. CDR1 MNHEY and CDR2 SMNVEV come from the germline V gene (reference sequence). Trimming removed 5 bases from V and 5 bases from J, with 15 bases in between. The DNA for the CDR3 is TGTGCCAGCAGTGACGACAGGAGGTGGGAGACCCAGTACTTC. This sequence encodes CASSDDRRWETQYF.